This passage covers 21 T cell receptor beta chains from one sample sequenced in a study of T-cell reconstitution after alpha-beta-depleted transplantation in children. Construction of the TCRbeta library involved unique molecular identifiers. TCRdb reanalysed the PCR reads using MiXCR and keeps one entry per CDR3 protein. The sample has about 580,000 distinct CDR3 sequences, 25% to 30% seen once; the top ten hold around a third. The specimen was PBMCs, collected before TCRalphabeta/CD19-depleted stem cell transplant. Every receptor here comes from a boy in the first two years of life with Wiskott-Aldrich syndrome, due to receive a stem cell transplant.

CDR3 sequence: CASSLAWRDYGYTF. CDR3 bases: TGCGCCAGCAGCTTGGCCTGGCGGGACTATGGCTACACCTTC. The chain uses TRBV5-1 and TRBJ1-2; no reliable D call. Trimming took off 0 bases at V and 3 bases at J, with 9 bases between the two ends. This CDR3 comprises 14 residues. The germline gives CDR1 SGHRS, CDR2 YFSETQ. Complete variable domain (other parts from reference TRBV5-1 and TRBJ1-2): KAGVTQTPRYLIKTRGQQVTLSCSPISGHRSVSWYQQTPGQGLQFLFEYFSETQRNKGNFPGRFSGRQFSNSRSEMNVSTLELGDSALYLCASSLAWRDYGYTFGSGTRLTVV.

The genes are TRBV5-4 and TRBJ2-3; D is uncertain. V was shortened by 4 bases and J by 2 bases, with 8 bases between the two germline ends. The CDR3 length is 13 residues. Germline CDR1 and CDR2: SGHNT and YYREEE (reference sequence). In nucleotides, the CDR3 is TGTGCCAGCAGCAAAACTAACACAGATACGCAGTATTTT. Its translation is CASSKTNTDTQYF.

The sample holds many counts of this clonotype. V usage is TRBV5-1 and J usage is TRBJ2-3; a weak D match, TRBD2 (6 bases). Germline CDR1 reads SGHRS; CDR2 reads YFSETQ. V was pared by 1 base and J by 2 bases, with 20 bases between. The CDR3 contains 18 residues. In DNA form, the CDR3 reads TGCGCCAGCAGCTTGCGAGGGTCGGCGGGAACATCCACAGATACGCAGTATTTT. It encodes CASSLRGSAGTSTDTQYF.

This clonotype has just a few counts. J is TRBJ2-5 and V is TRBV11-1; D may be TRBD1 (6 bases). This CDR3 has 20 amino acids. Germline CDR1 is SGHAT and CDR2 is FQDESV (reference sequence). V was clipped by 1 base and J by 2 bases, with 26 bases between them. The CDR3 sequence is CASSLVSNLLQGPQQETQYF. Written as DNA, the CDR3 is TGTGCCAGCAGCTTAGTCAGTAATCTGCTACAGGGCCCTCAGCAAGAGACCCAGTACTTC.

The chain uses TRBV7-6 and TRBJ2-1; 8 bases line up with TRBD2. This CDR3 comprises 19 residues. Per germline, CDR1 SGHVS and CDR2 FNYEAQ. The trim removed 1 base at V and 9 bases at J, leaving 20 bases unmatched. The CDR3 nucleotides are TGTGCCAGCAGCTTAGTCTCCAGCGGGAGCTCGAAAGGTGGCATTGAGCAGTTCTTC. It specifies CASSLVSSGSSKGGIEQFF.

The rearrangement joins TRBV29-1 to TRBJ2-1; weak D call: TRBD1 (7 bases). Germline CDR1 and CDR2: SQVTM and ANQGSEA. Trimming removed 4 bases from V and 8 bases from J, with 18 bases in between. The CDR3 totals 14 residues. The CDR3 DNA is TGCAGCGTTGGCCGGACAGGTTGGAGGGATGAGCAGTTCTTC. Translating gives CSVGRTGWRDEQFF.

V and J are TRBV7-2 and TRBJ2-5; D is ambiguous. The CDR3 totals 13 residues. The V gene lost 5 bases and the J gene lost 6 bases, with 13 bases spanning the gap. The V gene's germline CDR1 is SGHTA and CDR2 FQGNSA. For the CDR3, the DNA is TGTGCCAGCAGCCCTCGGGTCGCGAAGACCCAGTACTTC. It yields the protein CASSPRVAKTQYF.

This clonotype has only a few counts. The V and J genes are TRBV11-1 and TRBJ2-6; either TRBD1 or TRBD2 may fit D (5 bases each). Between the trimmed V and J ends, which lost 1 base and 2 bases, there was a span of 18 bases. The CDR3 is 19 residues long. CDR1 and CDR2 from the germline V gene are SGHAT and FQDESV (reference sequence). The CDR3 coding sequence is TGTGCCAGCAGCTTAGGACGGGGCGTCCCCGGTCCTGGGGCCAACGTCCTGACTTTC. As protein: CASSLGRGVPGPGANVLTF.

The genes are TRBV20-1 and TRBJ2-1; D not resolved. The CDR3 is made up of 16 amino acids. The V end lost 6 bases, the J end lost 0 bases, and 18 bases lay between the germline ends. CDR1 and CDR2 (germline): DFQATT, SNEGSKA (reference sequence). The CDR3 region has the DNA TGCAGTGCCCCCAACTCCGAATTGAGCTCCTACAATGAGCAGTTCTTC. It translates to CSAPNSELSSYNEQFF.

This clonotype was seen a handful of times. The V and J genes are TRBV7-6 and TRBJ2-7; no reliable D call. The CDR3 has 12 residues. Germline values: CDR1 SGHVS, CDR2 FNYEAQ. V shed 2 bases and J shed 0 bases, with 2 bases lying between them. CDR3 loop: CASSLISYEQYF. The CDR3 nucleotides are TGTGCCAGCAGCTTAATCTCCTACGAGCAGTACTTC.

The chain joins TRBV5-1 to TRBJ1-2; D remains ambiguous. The CDR3 has 15 amino acids. Deletions cut 5 bases from V and 0 bases from J, with 14 bases between. The germline gives CDR1 SGHRS, CDR2 YFSETQ. The CDR3 region is CASRPTATSNYGYTF. CDR3 nucleotide sequence: TGCGCCAGCAGACCAACAGCTACCTCTAACTATGGCTACACCTTC.

CDR3 DNA: TGCGCCAGCAGCTTGGTGCGTTACAGCCTCGCCAGAGAAGAGACCCAGTACTTC. Protein product: CASSLVRYSLAREETQYF. This sequence joins TRBV5-1 and TRBJ2-5; unclear D gene. V gave up 0 bases and J gave up 3 bases, with 21 bases separating them. This CDR3 has 18 residues. CDR1 SGHRS and CDR2 YFSETQ come from the germline V gene.

The chain links TRBV29-1 to TRBJ2-5; the D gene is possibly TRBD2 (6 bases). Germline V lookup: CDR1 SQVTM, CDR2 ANQGSEA. The CDR3 consists of 14 residues. V lost 6 bases to trimming and J lost 5 bases, with 19 bases between them. CDR3 nucleotide sequence: TGCAGCGTATCCCTTGCGGGATTGATGGAGACCCAGTACTTC. Its translation: CSVSLAGLMETQYF.

The gene calls are TRBV12-3 or TRBV12-4 and TRBJ2-1; TRBD2 agrees at 11 bases. Trimming removed 4 bases from V and 6 bases from J; junction bases left unmatched: 8. CDR3 length: 16 amino acids. In DNA, the CDR3 is TGTGCCAGCAGTTACATACTAGCGGGGGCCCTCAATGAGCAGTTCTTC. Translation: CASSYILAGALNEQFF.

A few counts support this clonotype. This rearrangement joins TRBV20-1 to TRBJ1-5; 8 positions match TRBD1. The CDR3 consists of 17 residues. V shed 3 bases and J 2 bases; nucleotides not matched to a gene: 12. The germline V gene has CDR1 DFQATT and CDR2 SNEGSKA (reference sequence). The CDR3 spells CSARVPQGGLGNQPQHF. CDR3 coding DNA: TGCAGTGCTAGGGTACCACAGGGGGGATTGGGCAATCAGCCCCAGCATTTT.

The CDR3 coding sequence is TGTGCCAGCAGTCTGCCAATAACTAACTATGGCTACACCTTC. This encodes CASSLPITNYGYTF. This rearrangement joins TRBV28 to TRBJ1-2; D not certain. The CDR3 length is 14 residues. Between the trimmed V and J ends, which lost 5 bases and 0 bases, there was a span of 10 bases. CDR1 MDHEN and CDR2 SYDVKM come from the germline V gene.

The chain recombines TRBV20-1 with TRBJ2-3; the match to TRBD2 covers 10 bases. CDR1 is DFQATT and CDR2 is SNEGSKA in the germline V gene (reference sequence). The CDR3 covers 15 residues. After removal of 1 base from V and 5 bases from J, the junction contained 6 bases not matched to a gene. CDR3 in DNA: TGCAGTGCTAGAGGTCCTAGCGGGAGTGGAGATACGCAGTATTTT. The encoded protein is CSARGPSGSGDTQYF.

The chain employs TRBV7-9 and TRBJ2-7, with 8 bases aligning to TRBD1. The trim removed 5 bases at V and 6 bases at J, leaving 12 bases unmatched. The CDR3 has 15 amino acids. CDR1 and CDR2 from the germline V gene are SEHNR and FQNEAQ (reference sequence). CDR3 nucleotides: TGTGCCAGCAGCCTCCGACAGGGGCCCGAAGGCGAGCAGTACTTC. Residues: CASSLRQGPEGEQYF.

This clonotype was counted a few times. The rearrangement joins TRBV12-3 or TRBV12-4 to TRBJ2-2; D is unresolved. With 6 bases removed from V and 4 bases from J, the gap between germline ends came to 12 bases. The CDR3 covers 14 residues. CDR3: CASSRNTATGELFF. In nucleotides, the CDR3 is TGTGCCAGCAGCCGCAATACAGCCACCGGGGAGCTGTTTTTT.

The DNA for the CDR3 is TGCAGTGCCCAGGACAGGGGAATTGGAAACACCATATATTTT. Its translation is CSAQDRGIGNTIYF. V usage is TRBV20-1 and J usage is TRBJ1-3; 9 bases fit TRBD1. V trimming: 6 bases; J trimming: 3 bases; junction bases outside the gene matches: 6. The CDR3 sequence is 14 residues long. Per the germline V gene, CDR1 is DFQATT and CDR2 is SNEGSKA (reference sequence).

This clonotype came up a few times. The rearrangement uses TRBV5-1 and TRBJ2-1, with TRBD2 as a possible D gene (6 bases). The germline V gene has CDR1 SGHRS and CDR2 YFSETQ. The ends were cut back, 4 bases at V and 8 bases at J, with 19 bases in the middle. The CDR3 contains 15 residues. This chain's CDR3 is CASSPGTRDIHEQFF. CDR3 nucleotide sequence: TGCGCCAGCAGCCCCGGGACTCGAGATATCCATGAGCAGTTCTTC.